The present T cell receptor beta chain was sequenced within a study of neoadjuvant nivolumab and ipilimumab in lung cancer. Per germline, CDR1 SGHTA and CDR2 FQGNSA. This CDR3 comprises 14 residues. V gave up 3 bases and J gave up 0 bases, with 8 bases separating them. The protocol was immunoSEQ multiplex PCR, while the TCRdb copy is restricted to in-frame clones and leaves out a portion. The data hold about 23,000 clones, with 82% observed a single time. The source was peripheral blood, collected before neoadjuvant nivolumab, alone or with ipilimumab. The rearrangement joins TRBV7-2 to TRBJ1-1; D not resolved. This clonotype originated in an adult with non-small cell lung cancer. The CDR3, as DNA: TGTGCCAGCAGCTTCTCGACCGTGAACACTGAAGCTTTCTTT. This translates into CASSFSTVNTEAFF.